This passage covers 21 T cell receptor beta chains from one sample sequenced in a study of T cells in Graves' hyperthyroidism and ophthalmopathy. Using RNA transcripts as the source, TCR beta CDR3 regions were amplified. HTBI primers were used for first-round RT-PCR of the TCR CDR3. TCRdb re-analysed the multiplex PCR reads in MiXCR, keeping a single row per CDR3 protein. This table holds more than 550,000 distinct CDR3 sequences, 15% to 20% found once. The sample consisted of blood. The source is a man aged 50-60 years with Graves' hyperthyroidism.

This clonotype appeared a few times. This chain connects TRBV10-3 to TRBJ2-1; TRBD2 might be the D (6 bases). Per germline, CDR1 ENHRY and CDR2 SYGVKD. Trimming cost V 2 bases and J 10 bases, with 12 bases left between them. The CDR3 consists of 13 residues. The CDR3 DNA sequence: TGTGCCATCAGTGAGGGAGGGGCAGGGGAGCAGTTCTTC. Protein product: CAISEGGAGEQFF.

This rearrangement joins TRBV29-1 to TRBJ2-7; maybe TRBD1 (5 bases). Trimming removed 4 bases from V and 0 bases from J, with 13 bases in between. The CDR3 has 14 residues. From germline, CDR1 is SQVTM and CDR2 ANQGSEA. The CDR3 bases are TGCAGCGTTGTAAGCAGGGCTAACTCCTACGAGCAGTACTTC. Protein sequence: CSVVSRANSYEQYF.

This clonotype was recorded a few times. This chain links TRBV28 with TRBJ1-2; 7 bases agree with TRBD1. The CDR3 contains 16 residues. With 3 bases clipped from V and 4 bases from J, the junction kept 11 bases outside the gene matches. Germline values: CDR1 MDHEN, CDR2 SYDVKM. The CDR3 spells CASSLTGKLRVYGYTF. The CDR3, as DNA: TGTGCCAGCAGTTTGACAGGGAAATTGAGGGTCTATGGCTACACCTTC.

The chain uses TRBV30 and TRBJ2-5; D unclear. In germline, CDR1 is GTSNPN, CDR2 SVGIG (reference sequence). Trimming took off 2 bases at V and 0 bases at J, with 7 bases between the two ends. There are 13 residues in the CDR3. The CDR3 is CAWSQVYQETQYF. The CDR3 DNA follows: TGTGCCTGGAGTCAAGTTTACCAAGAGACCCAGTACTTC. Full variable domain (outside the CDR3, taken from reference TRBV30 and TRBJ2-5): SQTIHQWPATLVQPVGSPLSLECTVEGTSNPNLYWYRQAAGRGLQLLFYSVGIGQISSEVPQNLSASRPQDRQFILSSKKLLLSDSGFYLCAWSQVYQETQYFGPGTRLLVL.

This clonotype was seen repeatedly, ten times or more. The V and J genes are TRBV28 and TRBJ2-1, with 7 nucleotides matching TRBD1. CDR3 size: 14 residues. Trimming at V came to 6 bases and at J to 0 bases, leaving 2 bases not matched to a gene. Germline V CDR1 and CDR2: MDHEN, SYDVKM. CDR3 bases: TGTGCCAGCAGGGGACAGCTCTCCTACAATGAGCAGTTCTTC. Its translation is CASRGQLSYNEQFF.

The sample holds many counts of this clonotype. CDR3 in DNA: TGTGCCACCAAACGGGACGCCGGGGAGGGCTACACCTTC. Protein sequence: CATKRDAGEGYTF. The chain uses TRBV2 and TRBJ1-2, with D possibly being TRBD1 (5 bases). V lost 10 bases and J 8 bases, leaving 20 bases between the germline ends. Germline assignment: CDR1 SNHLY and CDR2 FYNNEI. CDR3 length equals 13 residues.

This clonotype was seen repeatedly, ten times or more. CDR3 nucleotides: TGTGCCAGCAGCTTAGAAGGCAGGGAAAGCCCTGAAGCTTTCTTT. Amino acids: CASSLEGRESPEAFF. This chain joins TRBV11-2 and TRBJ1-1, with D perhaps TRBD1 (5 bases). The CDR3 is made up of 15 amino acids. Trimming shortened V by 0 bases and J by 6 bases, and 14 bases separated the two germline ends. Germline loops: CDR1 SGHAT, CDR2 FQNNGV.

There are a few counts of this clonotype. J is TRBJ2-1 and V is TRBV20-1, with 10 nucleotides matching TRBD2. With V trimmed by 3 bases and J by 3 bases, 8 bases remained unmatched. The CDR3 sequence is 16 residues long. CDR1 is DFQATT, CDR2 SNEGSKA, per germline (reference sequence). The CDR3: CSARATTSGIYNEQFF. The DNA of the CDR3 is TGCAGTGCTAGGGCCACTACTAGCGGGATCTACAATGAGCAGTTCTTC.

About this clonotype itself: The junction departs from germline at one end; a sequencing error may be responsible. The chain couples TRBV28 to TRBJ2-7; no clear D. Germline CDR1 MDHEN, CDR2 SYDVKM. This CDR3 is 13 amino acids long. CDR3: CASSPGNLYEQCF. In nucleotides, the CDR3 is TGTGCCAGCAGCCCTGGAAACCTCTACGAGCAGTGCTTC.

This clonotype was seen many times. This rearrangement joins TRBV28 to TRBJ2-5; D possibly corresponds to TRBD1 (5 bases). CDR3 length: 14 amino acids. Trimming pared 5 bases from V and 1 base from J, leaving 11 bases between. CDR1 and CDR2 (germline): MDHEN, SYDVKM. The DNA for the CDR3 is TGTGCCAGCAGTGGCGACAGCCTCCAAGAGACCCAGTACTTC. Protein product: CASSGDSLQETQYF.

The chain recombines TRBV7-8 with TRBJ2-3, with 8 bases fitting TRBD2. Germline CDR1 is SGHVS and CDR2 is FQNEAQ. CDR3 size: 16 residues. The trim removed 2 bases at V and 1 base at J, leaving 5 bases unmatched. The CDR3 sequence: CASSLTGGLGTDTQYF. For the CDR3, the DNA is TGTGCCAGCAGCTTAACGGGGGGACTAGGCACAGATACGCAGTATTTT.

The rearrangement joins TRBV20-1 to TRBJ1-2; D gene unclear. The V gene's germline CDR1 is DFQATT and CDR2 SNEGSKA (reference sequence). V was cut by 1 base and J by 8 bases, with 8 bases left in between. The CDR3 is 11 residues long. CDR3 DNA: TGCAGTGCTAGAGTGTTGACCGGCTACACCTTC. Residues: CSARVLTGYTF.

In DNA form, the CDR3 reads TGTGCCAGCAGTTTATCGAGGGGGTTTCAGCCCCAGCATTTT. Residues: CASSLSRGFQPQHF. This chain joins TRBV27 and TRBJ1-5; tentative D call: TRBD1 (6 bases). CDR3 length: 14 amino acids. The germline V and J ends were trimmed by 0 bases and 6 bases, with 9 bases remaining between them. In germline, CDR1 is MNHEY, CDR2 SMNVEV (reference sequence).

This clonotype was detected a few times. V gene TRBV19 combines with J gene TRBJ1-5; D gene ambiguous. This CDR3 has 14 amino acids. Trimming stripped 3 bases from V and 3 bases from J, with 9 bases between. Per the germline V gene, CDR1 is LNHDA and CDR2 is SQIVND (reference sequence). CDR3 DNA: TGTGCCAGTAGTATCGGCGAGTTCAATCAGCCCCAGCATTTT. Its protein product is CASSIGEFNQPQHF.

This clonotype was detected only a few times. The chain employs TRBV9 and TRBJ2-5, with a possible D match to TRBD2 (5 bases). CDR3 length: 19 residues. The germline gives CDR1 SGDLS, CDR2 YYNGEE. Trimming took off 0 bases at V and 4 bases at J, with 25 bases between the two ends. The CDR3 region is CASSVGERLGLGAPETQYF. DNA for the CDR3: TGTGCCAGCAGCGTAGGTGAACGCCTTGGACTTGGAGCCCCAGAGACCCAGTACTTC. Variable domain in full (rest from reference TRBV9 and TRBJ2-5): DSGVTQTPKHLITATGQRVTLRCSPRSGDLSVYWYQQSLDQGLQFLIQYYNGEERAKGNILERFSAQQFPDLHSELNLSSLELGDSALYFCASSVGERLGLGAPETQYFGPGTRLLVL.

This clonotype was observed many times. The gene calls are TRBV2 and TRBJ1-5; 7 bases map to TRBD1. This CDR3 has 15 amino acids. Germline V gene lookup returns CDR1 SNHLY and CDR2 FYNNEI. Losses at the gene ends were 6 bases for V and 4 bases for J; bases not matched to a gene: 9. CDR3 DNA: TGTGCCAGCAGACCCTCGGGACAGCGTAATCAGCCCCAGCATTTT. This translates into CASRPSGQRNQPQHF.

This clonotype has at least ten counts. The J gene is TRBJ2-3, the V gene TRBV20-1; TRBD2 aligns across 12 bases. Unmatched junction bases numbered 9, after V lost 6 bases and J lost 5 bases. The CDR3 has 15 residues. Germline-derived CDR1 and CDR2 are DFQATT and SNEGSKA (reference sequence). This CDR3 is CSAPRTSGTGDTQYF. CDR3 nucleotide sequence: TGCAGTGCCCCCCGGACTAGCGGGACTGGAGATACGCAGTATTTT.

This clonotype was observed at least ten times. The genes are TRBV2 and TRBJ2-3; 8 positions match TRBD1. This CDR3 has 14 amino acids. Germline V gene data show CDR1 as SNHLY and CDR2 as FYNNEI. Trimming cost V 9 bases and J 3 bases; bases outside gene matches: 8. Here the CDR3 DNA reads TGTGCCAGTCTCCGGACAGGGTCAACAGATACGCAGTATTTT. Protein: CASLRTGSTDTQYF. Full variable domain (outside the CDR3, taken from reference TRBV2 and TRBJ2-3): EPEVTQTPSHQVTQMGQEVILRCVPISNHLYFYWYRQILGQKVEFLVSFYNNEISEKSEIFDDQFSVERPDGSNFTLKIRSTKLEDSAMYFCASLRTGSTDTQYFGPGTRLTVL.

The V gene is TRBV7-9, the J gene TRBJ2-3; TRBD2 matches at 9 bases. V trimming: 3 bases; J trimming: 3 bases; junction bases outside the gene matches: 4. Looked up from germline, CDR1 is SEHNR and CDR2 is FQNEAQ (reference sequence). CDR3 length equals 15 residues. This CDR3 reads CASSFSGSGTDTQYF. The CDR3 DNA sequence: TGTGCCAGCAGCTTTAGCGGGAGTGGGACAGATACGCAGTATTTT.

CDR3 sequence (DNA): TGTGCTACCAAACTAGCGGGCACAGATACGCAGTATTTT. It translates to CATKLAGTDTQYF. This chain links TRBV12-5 with TRBJ2-3, with TRBD2 matching 8 bases. The CDR3 has 13 amino acids. The germline V gene encodes CDR1 LGHNT and CDR2 FRNRAP. V lost 10 bases to trimming and J lost 1 base; unmatched junction nucleotides: 4.

Comment on this clonotype: This may come from a read error, since a much larger clone is one base off. The chain joins TRBV18 to TRBJ2-2; no definite D call. The CDR3 has 15 amino acids. Trimming removed 3 bases from V and 4 bases from J, with 12 bases in between. Germline V lookup: CDR1 KGHSH, CDR2 LQKENI. CDR3 nucleotides: TGTGCCAGCTCACCGAAGACGGTGATCACCGGGGAGCTGTTTTTT. Translation gives CASSPKTVITGELFF.